This TCR beta chain emerged from a study of blood T cells in healthy people across ages. Whole-study findings and limits: Measured against age, TCR beta diversity per million T cells decreased in a roughly linear manner.

PCR was performed a second time for roughly 7 to 12 cycles using a sample-barcoded 5' primer and a J-beta primer mix. In TCRdb, the 5' RACE reads were re-called with MiXCR into one record per CDR3 protein. Of around 800,000 distinct CDR3 sequences listed, under 80% were seen once; the top ten hold 25% to 35%. The study drew donors from healthy Caucasian individuals in Russia aged 6 to 90. The V end was cut by 6 bases, the J end by 4 bases, with 7 bases between. The germline V gene has CDR1 SNHLY and CDR2 FYNNEI. The CDR3 is 11 residues long. Of note for this clonotype: The antigen is unknown. A read error may be the cause here, since a much bigger clone is one base away.

The V gene is TRBV2, the J gene TRBJ2-7, with D possibly called TRBD1 or TRBD2 (5 bases each). This sequence originates from a man aged 25-40 years in good health. Material for sequencing was blood. CDR3 sequence (DNA): TGTGCCAGCAGGGGGGAATACGAGCAGTACTTC. Amino acids: CASRGEYEQYF.